These T cell receptor beta chains were read from a single sample in a study of blood T cell repertoires in COVID-19. Some clones are missing from TCRdb's copy, which holds only in-frame ones; the method was immunoSEQ multiplex PCR. This table holds about 120,000 clones, 75% to 90% found once. Sequencing was done on a sample of peripheral blood. The receptors come from a man in his sixties or seventies with active or convalescent COVID-19. CDR3s leave out the opening cysteine and the closing phenylalanine or tryptophan. Where a row states a size, it is once, few, many or the class of an expanded clone; other rows omit it.

cdr3_aa | v_call | clone_size | j_call
ASSSTQGRITEAF | TRBV13 | NA | TRBJ1-1
ASSQEGTGPGNTIY | TRBV3-1/TRBV3-2 | NA | TRBJ1-3
ASRPTSGSYEQY | TRBV27 | NA | TRBJ2-7
ASSLAGGGQPQH | TRBV5-4 | NA | TRBJ1-5
ASTKKAQGNTEAF | TRBV19 | NA | TRBJ1-1
ASQYEGGYEQY | TRBV3-1/TRBV3-2 | NA | TRBJ2-7
ASSPRGAGQGTDTQY | TRBV19 | NA | TRBJ2-3
ASQRQGNSPLH | TRBV10-2 | NA | TRBJ1-6
AWTGTGTGEQY | TRBV30 | NA | TRBJ2-7
ASSASGDPPYGYT | TRBV28 | once | TRBJ1-2
ASSPRIAGGTYQETQY | TRBV28 | NA | TRBJ2-5
ASSIGPGQGNT | TRBV19 | NA | TRBJ1-2
ASSERDRGSYGYT | TRBV2 | NA | TRBJ1-2
ASSLAGEQY | TRBV5-1 | NA | TRBJ2-7
ASSQEAGTRQYGYT | TRBV4-1 | NA | TRBJ1-2
ASSSGTGNEKLF | TRBV7-6 | NA | TRBJ1-4
ASSPTGSGANVLT | TRBV11-3 | NA | TRBJ2-6
AISSGLAGRTDTQY | TRBV10-3 | NA | TRBJ2-3
ASSLGAGPQPQH | TRBV5-1 | NA | TRBJ1-5
ASSLFIAGPTYEQY | TRBV7-9 | NA | TRBJ2-7
ASSRTPRGYEQY | TRBV7-9 | NA | TRBJ2-7
ASSLGHRGANEKLF | TRBV5-4 | NA | TRBJ1-4
ASHRGGNTIY | TRBV19 | NA | TRBJ1-3
SVEGGPGGEQY | TRBV29-1 | once | TRBJ2-7
ASSQGSQQETQY | TRBV3-1/TRBV3-2 | once | TRBJ2-5
ASSLDSGVYNEQF | TRBV7-2 | few | TRBJ2-1
ATSRGRGNNEKLF | TRBV15 | NA | TRBJ1-4
ASIRGQGEKLF | TRBV6-5 | NA | TRBJ1-4
ASNIREGHNNNEQF | TRBV19 | NA | TRBJ2-1
ASRDGLAGGSETQY | TRBV7-7 | NA | TRBJ2-5
ASTLPLREAF | TRBV6-6 | few | TRBJ1-1
ASSSGGQGQGYT | TRBV28 | NA | TRBJ1-2
ASSQVGGLTEAF | TRBV14 | NA | TRBJ1-1
ASSPSGSAGGREQY | TRBV19 | NA | TRBJ2-7
ASSTSGGTDTQY | TRBV6-5 | NA | TRBJ2-3
ASSLLSYEQY | TRBV14 | once | TRBJ2-7
ASRATGGRYYGYT | TRBV6-5 | NA | TRBJ1-2
ASSLTGGNQPQH | TRBV11-2 | few | TRBJ1-5
ASSLWASGSTDTQY | TRBV27 | NA | TRBJ2-3
ASSLGTSGTGELF | TRBV5-4 | NA | TRBJ2-2
ASSYGLAGSYNEQF | TRBV6-6 | once | TRBJ2-1